The T cell receptor (beta chain) described here comes from a study of OX40 agonist ivuxolimab in advanced cancers. Overall study: A history of anti-PD-1, anti-PD-L1 or anti-CTLA-4 therapy was acceptable, and over 30% had some. Study results and caveats: Certain nonresponders additionally had low normalized T-cell clonal expansion. Near-lowest levels of clonal expansion characterized partial responders at 0.1-3.0 mg/kg.

Clones were read by immunoSEQ multiplex PCR, and TCRdb kept only the in-frame ones, dropping some. The repertoire consists of 68,000 or so clones, with 80% to 85% occurring once and the leading ten covering over 2%. This clone came up a few times. The antigen is undetermined. The sequence was obtained from an adult with an advanced solid tumor such as melanoma, head and neck, liver or kidney cancer. The input for sequencing was CD4+ or CD8+ T cells sorted from blood, taken in a trial of the OX40 agonist ivuxolimab.

This CDR3 reads CASSSAYEQYF. As DNA, the CDR3 is TGTGCCAGTAGTTCGGCCTACGAGCAGTACTTC. The V call is TRBV19, the J call TRBJ2-7; D gene ambiguous. The CDR3 spans 11 residues. Looked up from germline, CDR1 is LNHDA and CDR2 is SQIVND (reference sequence). The V and J ends lost 5 bases and 2 bases respectively, with 4 bases between them.